This entry lists 13 T cell receptor beta chains sequenced from one sample in a study of yellow fever vaccine responses in identical twins. TCRdb reprocessed the RT-PCR reads via MiXCR and lists one record per CDR3 protein. The sample carries more than 30,000 distinct CDR3 sequences, 45% to 65% recorded once. Sequenced material: T cells from blood (PBMCs), unsorted or a sorted subset (not recorded which), taken before or after yellow fever vaccination (not recorded which). These receptors were collected from a woman aged 18-29 years who received the yellow fever vaccine.

This clonotype was counted a single time. The chain employs TRBV19 and TRBJ2-1; TRBD1 matches at 7 bases. The germline V gene has CDR1 LNHDA and CDR2 SQIVND (reference sequence). The V segment lost 4 bases and the J segment 3 bases; nucleotides outside the gene matches: 3. The CDR3 has 14 residues. The CDR3 DNA sequence: TGTGCCAGTAGTACCGGGACAGTCTACAATGAGCAGTTCTTC. This sequence encodes CASSTGTVYNEQFF. Full variable domain (outside the CDR3, taken from reference TRBV19 and TRBJ2-1): DGGITQSPKYLFRKEGQNVTLSCEQNLNHDAMYWYRQDPGQGLRLIYYSQIVNDFQKGDIAEGYSVSREKKESFPLTVTSAQKNPTAFYLCASSTGTVYNEQFFGPGTRLTVL.

This chain uses TRBV12-3 or TRBV12-4 with TRBJ2-7; 10 nucleotides line up with TRBD2. The CDR3 loop spans 13 amino acids. The V and J ends lost 6 bases and 6 bases, in that order; junction bases with no gene match: 5. This chain's CDR3 is CASRTSGTGEQYF. Written as DNA, the CDR3 is TGTGCCAGCAGAACTAGCGGGACAGGCGAGCAGTACTTC.

The chain has TRBV6-1 and TRBJ2-5; a possible D gene is TRBD2 (5 bases). The V end lost 2 bases, the J end lost 5 bases, and 12 bases lay between the germline ends. This CDR3 contains 14 residues. CDR1 is MNHNS and CDR2 is SASEGT in the germline V gene. CDR3 in amino acids: CASSEQGSRETQYF. CDR3 coding DNA: TGTGCCAGCAGTGAACAAGGGAGCAGGGAGACCCAGTACTTC.

This rearrangement joins TRBV11-2 to TRBJ2-7, with 9 bases aligning to TRBD2. The V gene end was trimmed by 6 bases and the J gene end by 0 bases; junction bases not matched to a gene: 6. The length of the CDR3 is 15 residues. CDR1 is SGHAT and CDR2 is FQNNGV in the germline V gene. The CDR3 DNA sequence: TGTGCCAGCAGATCAACTAGCGGGCTCTCCTACGAGCAGTACTTC. Translation: CASRSTSGLSYEQYF.

The rearrangement links TRBV15 to TRBJ2-3; tentatively, D is TRBD2 (6 bases). The germline gives CDR1 LNHNV, CDR2 YYDKDF (reference sequence). Trimming took 0 bases from V and 2 from J, leaving 12 bases between them. This CDR3 comprises 16 residues. The CDR3 spells CATSRDGGPSTDTQYF. CDR3 DNA: TGTGCCACCAGCAGAGATGGAGGGCCCTCCACAGATACGCAGTATTTT.

A few counts support this clonotype. The chain links TRBV29-1 to TRBJ1-2, with 11 bases identical to TRBD1. The CDR3 contains 13 residues. V gave up 3 bases and J gave up 7 bases; unmatched junction bases: 4. Germline V lookup: CDR1 SQVTM, CDR2 ANQGSEA. As DNA, the CDR3 is TGCAGCGTTGATTCCGGGACAGGGGGTGGCTACACCTTC. Translated, it gives CSVDSGTGGGYTF.

By proportion, this clonotype is medium-sized. The J gene is TRBJ2-2, the V gene TRBV11-1; D might be TRBD1 (6 bases). The germline gives CDR1 SGHAT, CDR2 FQDESV (reference sequence). Between the trimmed V and J ends, which lost 5 bases and 5 bases, there was a span of 12 bases. The CDR3 is 14 amino acids. The CDR3 coding sequence is TGTGCCAGCAGCCCCCCCCAGGGGACCGGGGAGCTGTTTTTT. Translation: CASSPPQGTGELFF.

In regard to this clonotype: The junction departs from the called germline gene at one end, perhaps through a read error. The chain's CDR3 is CASSFGLFQEAQYF. The DNA for the CDR3 is TGTGCCAGCAGTTTTGGACTTTTCCAAGAGGCCCAGTACTTC. The chain is built from TRBV28 and TRBJ2-5, with TRBD2 as a possible D gene (5 bases). CDR1 and CDR2 (germline): MDHEN, SYDVKM. This CDR3 contains 14 residues.

The J gene is TRBJ2-5, the V gene TRBV2; D uncertain. The V end was cut by 1 base, the J end by 5 bases, with 8 bases between. Per germline, CDR1 SNHLY and CDR2 FYNNEI. This CDR3 contains 13 residues. CDR3 protein: CASSEEVGETQYF. The CDR3, as DNA: TGTGCCAGCAGTGAAGAGGTGGGGGAGACCCAGTACTTC.

The sample holds a few counts of this clonotype. This chain connects TRBV5-1 to TRBJ2-7; D not certain. CDR1 and CDR2 (germline): SGHRS, YFSETQ. Trimming shortened V by 6 bases and J by 7 bases, and 11 bases separated the two germline ends. This CDR3 is 11 amino acids long. The CDR3, as DNA: TGCGCCAGCAACCACGTCAGGGAGCAGTACGTC. This sequence encodes CASNHVREQYV.

This clonotype showed up just a few times. J is TRBJ1-1 and V is TRBV4-1; D gene ambiguous. CDR3 length: 15 residues. V was pared by 4 bases and J by 4 bases, with 16 bases between. Germline CDR1 reads MGHRA; CDR2 reads YSYEKL. For the CDR3, the DNA is TGCGCCAGCAGCCCCCTAGTCGCAGGAGCCACTGAAGCTTTCTTT. This sequence encodes CASSPLVAGATEAFF.

The genes are TRBV20-1 and TRBJ2-3, with D perhaps TRBD2 (5 bases). Germline V CDR1 and CDR2: DFQATT, SNEGSKA (reference sequence). With 6 bases removed from V and 5 bases from J, the gap between germline ends came to 15 bases. The CDR3 has 13 amino acids. The CDR3 here is CSATLLGGDTQYF. The CDR3 DNA is TGCAGTGCCACCCTACTAGGCGGAGATACGCAGTATTTT.

This clonotype was detected a few times. The rearrangement uses TRBV27 and TRBJ1-2, with D possibly matching TRBD1 (5 bases). The germline V gene encodes CDR1 MNHEY and CDR2 SMNVEV (reference sequence). Trimming shortened V by 5 bases and J by 1 base, and 14 bases separated the two germline ends. This CDR3 has 15 amino acids. Here the CDR3 reads CASSQDSFLNYGYTF. In DNA, the CDR3 is TGTGCCAGCAGTCAAGACAGCTTTCTTAACTATGGCTACACCTTC.